Detailed here is one TCR beta chain. Its antigen is still unknown. The data are from a study of cytomegalovirus exposure and HLA in healthy donors. Study-wide results and limits: Several of the most significant clusters appeared linked to common viral pathogens, based on a later analysis. With later analysis, a missense DCLRE1C variant became linked to TCR beta V- and J-gene trimming. Prior analysis indicated that the majority of TCR beta V segments exhibited productivity approximately 90% or approximately 30% of the time. Confirmation was obtained in vitro that a few CMV-associated chains are specific for CMV antigens.

Both 60 Vbeta primers and 13 Jbeta primers went into the PCR. The table came from immunoSEQ multiplex PCR; TCRdb's copy has only in-frame clones and leaves some out. The data contain more than 250,000 clones, over 85% of them seen just once; the ten biggest clones take up roughly 2.3%. Germline values: CDR1 SGHAT, CDR2 FQNNGV. The length of the CDR3 is 15 residues. V was cut by 1 base and J by 4 bases, with 11 bases left in between. The chain combines TRBV11-2 with TRBJ2-1; D not resolved. The clonotype comes from a woman younger than 35 in good health and CMV-seronegative. The sequenced material came from PBMCs. CDR3 residues: CASSLAPGEYNEQFF. The CDR3 nucleotides are TGTGCCAGCAGCTTAGCCCCCGGTGAATACAATGAGCAGTTCTTC.